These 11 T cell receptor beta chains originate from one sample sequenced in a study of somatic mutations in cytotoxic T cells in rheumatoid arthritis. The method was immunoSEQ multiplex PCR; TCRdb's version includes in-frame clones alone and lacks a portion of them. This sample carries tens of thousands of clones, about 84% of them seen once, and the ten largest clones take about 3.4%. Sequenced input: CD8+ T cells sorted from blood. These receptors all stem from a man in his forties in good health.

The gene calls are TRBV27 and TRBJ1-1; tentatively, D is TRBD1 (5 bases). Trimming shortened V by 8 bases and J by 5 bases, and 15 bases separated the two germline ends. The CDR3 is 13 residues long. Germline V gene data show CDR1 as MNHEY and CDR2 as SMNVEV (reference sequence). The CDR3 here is CASRQGNPTEAFF. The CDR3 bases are TGTGCCAGCCGGCAGGGCAATCCGACTGAAGCTTTCTTT.

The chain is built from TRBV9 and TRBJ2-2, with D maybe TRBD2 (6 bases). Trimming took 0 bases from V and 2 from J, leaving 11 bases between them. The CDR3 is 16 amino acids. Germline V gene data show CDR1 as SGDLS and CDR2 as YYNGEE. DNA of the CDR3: TGTGCCAGCAGCGTAGCGGGAGTGTTTAACACCGGGGAGCTGTTTTTT. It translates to CASSVAGVFNTGELFF.

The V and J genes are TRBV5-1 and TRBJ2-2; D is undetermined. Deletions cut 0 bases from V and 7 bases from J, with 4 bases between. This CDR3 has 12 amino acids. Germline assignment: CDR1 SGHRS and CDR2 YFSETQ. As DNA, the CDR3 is TGCGCCAGCAGCTTGGAGGTCGGGGAGCTGTTTTTT. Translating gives CASSLEVGELFF.

The chain's CDR3 is CASSEAPGFDYGYTF. In DNA, the CDR3 is TGTGCCAGCAGCGAGGCCCCCGGGTTTGACTATGGCTACACCTTC. The V and J genes are TRBV9 and TRBJ1-2; D gene unclear. The CDR3 contains 15 residues. V lost 3 bases and J 3 bases, leaving 15 bases between the germline ends. CDR1 is SGDLS, CDR2 YYNGEE, per germline.

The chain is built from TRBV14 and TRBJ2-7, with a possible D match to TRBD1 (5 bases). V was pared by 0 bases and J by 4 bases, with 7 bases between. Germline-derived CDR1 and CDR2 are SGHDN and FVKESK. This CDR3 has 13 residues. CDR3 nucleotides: TGTGCCAGCAGCCAAGATCACAGGTACGAGCAGTACTTC. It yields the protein CASSQDHRYEQYF. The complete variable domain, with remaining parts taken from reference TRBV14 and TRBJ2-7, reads EAGVTQFPSHSVIEKGQTVTLRCDPISGHDNLYWYRRVMGKEIKFLLHFVKESKQDESGMPNNRFLAERTGGTYSTLKVQPAELEDSGVYFCASSQDHRYEQYFGPGTRLTVT.

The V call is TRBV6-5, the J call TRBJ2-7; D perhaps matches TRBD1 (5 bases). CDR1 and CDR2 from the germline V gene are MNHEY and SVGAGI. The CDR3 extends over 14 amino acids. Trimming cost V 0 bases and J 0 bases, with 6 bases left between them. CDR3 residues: CASSYSDTSYEQYF. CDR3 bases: TGTGCCAGCAGTTACTCGGACACCTCCTACGAGCAGTACTTC.

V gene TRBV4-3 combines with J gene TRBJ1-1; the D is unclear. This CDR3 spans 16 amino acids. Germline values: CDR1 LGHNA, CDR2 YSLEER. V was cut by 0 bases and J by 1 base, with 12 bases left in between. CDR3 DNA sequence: TGCGCCAGCAGCCAAGATCGGGGAGGGTGGAACACTGAAGCTTTCTTT. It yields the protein CASSQDRGGWNTEAFF.

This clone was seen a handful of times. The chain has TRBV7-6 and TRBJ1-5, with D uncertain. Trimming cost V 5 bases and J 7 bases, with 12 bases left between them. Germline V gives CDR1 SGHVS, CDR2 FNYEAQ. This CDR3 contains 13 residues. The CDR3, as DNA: TGTGCCAGCAGCGGAGAGGTGGGGCAGCCCCAGCATTTT. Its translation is CASSGEVGQPQHF.

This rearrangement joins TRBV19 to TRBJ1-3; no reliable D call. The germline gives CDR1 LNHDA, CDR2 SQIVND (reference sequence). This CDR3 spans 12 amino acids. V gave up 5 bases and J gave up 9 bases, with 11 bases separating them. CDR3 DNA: TGTGCCAGTAGTGGAGGACGGGGCACCATATATTTT. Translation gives CASSGGRGTIYF.

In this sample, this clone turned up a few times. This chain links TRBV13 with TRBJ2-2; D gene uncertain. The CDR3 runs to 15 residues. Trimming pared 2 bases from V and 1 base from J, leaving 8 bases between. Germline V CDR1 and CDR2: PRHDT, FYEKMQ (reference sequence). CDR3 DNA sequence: TGTGCCAGCAGCTTAAGTATGCGGAACACCGGGGAGCTGTTTTTT. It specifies CASSLSMRNTGELFF.

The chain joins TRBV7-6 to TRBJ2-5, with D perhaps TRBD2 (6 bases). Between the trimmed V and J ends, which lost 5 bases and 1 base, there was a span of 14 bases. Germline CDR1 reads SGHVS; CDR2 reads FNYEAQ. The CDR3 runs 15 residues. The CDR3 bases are TGTGCCAGCAGCCACATATCGGAGGGCCAAGAGACCCAGTACTTC. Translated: CASSHISEGQETQYF.